One sample yielded the 22 T cell receptor beta chains listed below, sequenced in a study of shared clonotypes between healthy human individuals. Profiled with immunoSEQ multiplex PCR; TCRdb holds only in-frame clones, not every one. Of about 2.4 million clones listed, approximately 94% were seen once; the top ten hold 0.36%. The specimen was naive CD4+ T cells from PBMCs. Subset given: CD45RA+ positively selected. Receptor source: a man aged 18-30 years in good health. Some clones in this sample may be carry-over from other donors' samples.

This chain joins TRBV6-4 and TRBJ2-3, with D perhaps matching TRBD2 (5 bases). Trimming pared 6 bases from V and 0 bases from J, leaving 10 bases between. Germline assignment: CDR1 MRHNA and CDR2 SNTAGT. There are 14 residues in the CDR3. The CDR3: CASRAGASTDTQYF. The CDR3 DNA is TGTGCCAGCAGGGCGGGTGCTAGCACAGATACGCAGTATTTT.

This clone showed up just once. The chain joins TRBV5-6 to TRBJ2-2, with TRBD2 matching over 16 bases. The V gene's germline CDR1 is SGHDT and CDR2 YYEEEE. CDR3 length equals 18 residues. Trimming at V came to 4 bases and at J to 5 bases, leaving 8 bases not matched to a gene. The CDR3 region is CASSQGTSGRARTGELFF. The DNA for the CDR3 is TGTGCCAGCAGCCAAGGGACTAGCGGGAGGGCCCGAACCGGGGAGCTGTTTTTT.

V usage is TRBV6-1 and J usage is TRBJ2-1; D gene uncertain. CDR3 length: 14 residues. CDR1 and CDR2 (germline): MNHNS, SASEGT. Trimming pared 11 bases from V and 4 bases from J, leaving 18 bases between. The CDR3 spells CASQPRIFYNEQFF. CDR3 DNA: TGTGCCTCTCAACCTAGGATTTTTTACAATGAGCAGTTCTTC.

The chain uses TRBV12-5 and TRBJ1-1, with TRBD1 matching 9 bases. V gave up 4 bases and J gave up 1 base; unmatched junction bases: 4. Germline loops: CDR1 LGHNT, CDR2 FRNRAP. The CDR3 sequence is 15 residues long. In DNA, the CDR3 is TGTGCTAGTGGTTGGGGACAGGGCGGGAACACTGAAGCTTTCTTT. Translation gives CASGWGQGGNTEAFF.

The V gene is TRBV6-6, the J gene TRBJ1-2; 10 positions agree with TRBD1. V lost 6 bases, J lost 1 base, and 2 bases stayed unmatched. There are 14 residues in the CDR3. Germline-derived CDR1 and CDR2 are MNHNY and SVGAGI (reference sequence). CDR3 sequence reads: CASRGQGINYGYTF. For the CDR3, the DNA is TGTGCCAGCAGGGGACAGGGGATTAACTATGGCTACACCTTC.

The gene calls are TRBV5-4 and TRBJ2-1; D is possibly TRBD2 (5 bases). The CDR3 extends over 15 amino acids. Trimming left V 0 bases short and J 5 bases short, with 12 bases between. Germline assignment: CDR1 SGHNT and CDR2 YYREEE (reference sequence). The CDR3 DNA is TGTGCCAGCAGCTTGGGGGGTCGGACTGACAATGAGCAGTTCTTC. Protein sequence: CASSLGGRTDNEQFF.

The V gene is TRBV29-1, the J gene TRBJ2-3, with 9 bases that match TRBD2. Germline CDR1 and CDR2: SQVTM and ANQGSEA. V dropped 8 bases and J dropped 0; count of bases not matched to a gene: 12. The CDR3 contains 16 residues. CDR3 sequence reads: CSFPAGGFVSTDTQYF. The CDR3 DNA follows: TGCAGCTTTCCGGCGGGAGGGTTTGTTAGCACAGATACGCAGTATTTT.

The J gene is TRBJ2-2, the V gene TRBV6-6; D may be TRBD2 (6 bases). Germline-derived CDR1 and CDR2 are MNHNY and SVGAGI (reference sequence). The CDR3 has 14 residues. V lost 6 bases and J 7 bases, leaving 15 bases between the germline ends. The CDR3 DNA follows: TGTGCCAGCAGCCGGGGACTTAATGGCGGGGAGCTGTTTTTT. This codes for CASSRGLNGGELFF.

This clone has just one count. The chain uses TRBV6-1 and TRBJ2-1; D not resolved. CDR1 is MNHNS and CDR2 is SASEGT in the germline V gene. This CDR3 has 13 amino acids. V was trimmed by 3 bases and J by 9 bases, leaving 12 bases between them. CDR3 DNA sequence: TGTGCCAGCAGTGATGGGGTAGGAATTGAGCAGTTCTTC. This sequence encodes CASSDGVGIEQFF.

The J gene is TRBJ1-2, the V gene TRBV6-1, with TRBD1 as a possible D gene (5 bases). V lost 4 bases and J 4 bases, leaving 10 bases between the germline ends. Germline loops: CDR1 MNHNS, CDR2 SASEGT. The length of the CDR3 is 13 residues. CDR3 region: CASSGSGPYGYTF. CDR3 bases: TGTGCCAGCAGTGGGTCAGGGCCCTATGGCTACACCTTC.

This rearrangement joins TRBV7-2 to TRBJ2-5; 10 bases fit TRBD2. The ends lost 4 bases at V and 0 bases at J; junction bases unmatched: 5. Germline values: CDR1 SGHTA, CDR2 FQGNSA. The CDR3 runs to 16 residues. The CDR3 protein is CASSSRTSGYQETQYF. In DNA form, the CDR3 reads TGTGCCAGCAGCTCGCGGACTAGCGGTTACCAAGAGACCCAGTACTTC.

The chain uses TRBV2 and TRBJ2-7; TRBD1 aligns across 7 bases. The CDR3 runs to 12 residues. V trimming: 6 bases; J trimming: 5 bases; junction bases outside the gene matches: 4. Looked up from germline, CDR1 is SNHLY and CDR2 is FYNNEI. The CDR3: CASRNRGDEQYF. CDR3 DNA sequence: TGTGCCAGCAGGAACAGGGGCGACGAGCAGTACTTC.

V gene TRBV2 combines with J gene TRBJ1-5, with D perhaps matching TRBD1 (5 bases). This CDR3 comprises 14 residues. V was clipped by 2 bases and J by 5 bases, with 10 bases between them. CDR1 and CDR2 (germline): SNHLY, FYNNEI. This CDR3 reads CASSETTRDQPQHF. CDR3 nucleotide sequence: TGTGCCAGCAGTGAAACCACCAGGGATCAGCCCCAGCATTTT.

As concerns this clone: Other DNA sequences in the sample encode the same CDR3. The chain employs TRBV11-2 and TRBJ1-4; D might be TRBD1 (5 bases). CDR3 size: 13 residues. The germline V gene has CDR1 SGHAT and CDR2 FQNNGV. V shed 1 base and J shed 8 bases, with 8 bases lying between them. The CDR3 DNA is TGTGCCAGCAGCTTAGGACAGAGCGAAAAACTGTTTTTT. This gives the protein CASSLGQSEKLFF.

The rearrangement uses TRBV9 and TRBJ1-5; no reliable D call. The germline V gene has CDR1 SGDLS and CDR2 YYNGEE. The CDR3 loop spans 15 amino acids. V lost 3 bases and J lost 2, with 12 bases in between. DNA for the CDR3: TGTGCCAGCAGCGCTGGAACCTGGGGCAATCAGCCCCAGCATTTT. Translation: CASSAGTWGNQPQHF.

The V and J genes are TRBV5-1 and TRBJ2-1; perhaps TRBD2 as D (5 bases). The CDR3 is 15 amino acids. Trimming pared 5 bases from V and 3 bases from J, leaving 15 bases between. Germline V gene data show CDR1 as SGHRS and CDR2 as YFSETQ. CDR3 bases: TGCGCCAGCAGGAAGGGCGGAGGACTCTACAATGAGCAGTTCTTC. It specifies CASRKGGGLYNEQFF.

The chain links TRBV18 to TRBJ2-2; 13 bases are shared with TRBD2. The CDR3 runs to 19 residues. V gave up 2 bases and J gave up 0 bases; unmatched junction bases: 6. Germline lookup yields CDR1 KGHSH and CDR2 LQKENI. This CDR3 is CASSPLGLAGNSNTGELFF. The CDR3 bases are TGTGCCAGCTCACCATTGGGACTAGCGGGAAATTCGAACACCGGGGAGCTGTTTTTT. Full variable domain (missing parts from reference TRBV18 and TRBJ2-2): NAGVMQNPRHLVRRRGQEARLRCSPMKGHSHVYWYRQLPEEGLKFMVYLQKENIIDESGMPKERFSAEFPKEGPSILRIQQVVRGDSAAYFCASSPLGLAGNSNTGELFFGEGSRLTVL.

On this clone itself: At one end, the junction sequence differs from germline, possibly due to a read error. The chain employs TRBV6-5 and TRBJ1-1; 9 bases map to TRBD1. The CDR3 consists of 15 residues. Per the germline V gene, CDR1 is MNHEY and CDR2 is SVGAGI. CDR3 sequence: CASSPPGTGNAEAFF. The CDR3 nucleotides read TGTGCCAGCAGTCCTCCCGGGACAGGGAACGCTGAAGCTTTCTTT.

The V gene is TRBV7-8, the J gene TRBJ2-3, with TRBD2 matching 9 bases. This CDR3 spans 14 amino acids. Trimming at V came to 5 bases and at J to 6 bases, leaving 6 bases not matched to a gene. Germline V gene data show CDR1 as SGHVS and CDR2 as FQNEAQ. The CDR3 region has the DNA TGTGCCAGCAGCGGGGCGGGAGGGCCGGATACGCAGTATTTT. Translation gives CASSGAGGPDTQYF.

V usage is TRBV7-2 and J usage is TRBJ1-5; D is perhaps TRBD1 (5 bases). CDR1 and CDR2 (germline): SGHTA, FQGNSA. V lost 4 bases and J lost 6, with 10 bases in between. The CDR3 covers 13 residues. CDR3 in amino acids: CASSWTLGQPQHF. As DNA, the CDR3 is TGTGCCAGCAGCTGGACATTAGGTCAGCCCCAGCATTTT.

The J gene is TRBJ2-1, the V gene TRBV7-8, with D possibly being TRBD1 or TRBD2 (5 bases each). V was cut by 5 bases and J by 8 bases, with 13 bases left in between. The CDR3 totals 13 residues. From germline, CDR1 is SGHVS and CDR2 FQNEAQ. The CDR3 coding sequence is TGTGCCAGCAGCCGCGCCGGGGCCCATGAGCAGTTCTTC. It codes for CASSRAGAHEQFF.

The chain has TRBV6-1 and TRBJ1-2; TRBD1 agrees at 11 bases. CDR3 length: 14 amino acids. From germline, CDR1 is MNHNS and CDR2 SASEGT. V lost 7 bases to trimming and J lost 8 bases; unmatched junction nucleotides: 9. The CDR3 sequence: CASIPGTGGGGYTF. The CDR3 DNA follows: TGTGCCAGCATTCCCGGGACAGGGGGTGGCGGCTACACCTTC.